This T cell receptor (beta chain) emerged from a study of CD8 T cells in Susac syndrome. This CDR3 has 13 amino acids. CDR1 and CDR2 (germline): LNHDA, SQIVND (reference sequence). Trimming removed 9 bases at V and 2 bases at J, with 13 bases between. Reverse transcription of roughly 0.5 to 1 ug RNA was performed with random hexamers. TCR beta CDR3 was amplified by immunoSEQ multiplex PCR. This amplification extended across 54 Vbeta and 13 Jbeta segments. TCRdb independently ran MiXCR on the immunoSEQ multiplex PCR reads; one entry per CDR3 protein. The sample consists of about 300,000 distinct CDR3 sequences, about 90% of them appearing once. High-throughput TCR beta sequencing covered peripheral CD8+ and CD4+ T cells. The authors negatively isolated CD8+ and CD4+ T cells and FACS-enriched TEMRA cells.

The clonotype was recovered from a human donor with multiple sclerosis. The sample consisted of CD4+ T cells from PBMCs. The chain combines TRBV19 with TRBJ2-5; D is ambiguous. The CDR3 DNA follows: TGTGCCAGCAATGGACGGTTGCAAGAGACCCAGTACTTC. This gives the protein CASNGRLQETQYF.